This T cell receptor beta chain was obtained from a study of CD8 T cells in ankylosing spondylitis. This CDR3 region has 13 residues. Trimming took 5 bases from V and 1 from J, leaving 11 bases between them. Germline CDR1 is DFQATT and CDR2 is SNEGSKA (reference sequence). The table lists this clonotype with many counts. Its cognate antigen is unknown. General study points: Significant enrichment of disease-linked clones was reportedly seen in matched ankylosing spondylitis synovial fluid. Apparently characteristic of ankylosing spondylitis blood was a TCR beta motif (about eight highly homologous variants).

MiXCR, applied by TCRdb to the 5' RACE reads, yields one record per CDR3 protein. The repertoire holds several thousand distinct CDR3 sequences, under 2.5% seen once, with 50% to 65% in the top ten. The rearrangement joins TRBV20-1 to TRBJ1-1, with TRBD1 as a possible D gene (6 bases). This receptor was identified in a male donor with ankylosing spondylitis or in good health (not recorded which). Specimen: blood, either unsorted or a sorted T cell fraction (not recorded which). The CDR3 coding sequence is TGCAGTGCTCCCACGGGGGCGAACACTGAAGCTTTCTTT. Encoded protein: CSAPTGANTEAFF.